This T cell receptor beta chain was found in a study of beta chain features in type 1 diabetes. General study results and limits: A greater similarity of naive, central memory and Treg TCRB repertoires was seen among patients than among healthy donors. TCRB CDR3s were moderately but significantly shorter in Type 1 diabetes patients in all four CD4+ subsets.

The CDR3 totals 16 residues. Trimming removed 0 bases from V and 7 bases from J; junction bases left unmatched: 6. Germline V lookup: CDR1 SGHTA, CDR2 FQGNSA. Reverse transcribing all isolated RNA meant expressed TCRB transcripts were sequenced. Sequenced by immunoSEQ multiplex PCR; TCRdb stores in-frame clones only, minus some. The sample has roughly 150,000 clones, approximately 8.7% seen once. This clone was recorded a few times. The antigen is undetermined. V and J are TRBV7-2 and TRBJ1-2; TRBD1 aligns across 12 bases. The clonotype was recovered from a woman younger than 45 with type 1 diabetes. Sample: central memory CD4+ T cells from blood. CDR3 DNA sequence: TGTGCCAGCAGCTTAGCGGGGACAGGGGGCCGTGGTGGCTACACCTTC. Residues: CASSLAGTGGRGGYTF.